This TCR beta chain was sequenced in a study of T cells expressing NK-cell markers. Each CDR3 protein gets one entry in TCRdb, which reprocessed the 5' RACE reads and gives no DNA. This repertoire includes over 200,000 distinct CDR3 sequences. The CDR3 extends over 16 amino acids. Germline V gives CDR1 LNHDA, CDR2 SQIVND (reference sequence). The clonotype comes from a man aged 18 to 35 in good health. The gene calls are TRBV19 and TRBJ1-1; TCRdb proposes TRBD1, but this gene call is untestable without DNA. What was sequenced was blood T cells: a sorted CD56 or NKG2C T cell subset, CD4+ or CD8+ T cells, or bulk PBMC T cells (not recorded which). The CDR3 sequence: CASSIGILQPNTEAFF.